This is a list of T cell receptor beta chains from one sample in a study of cytomegalovirus exposure and HLA in healthy donors. The protocol was immunoSEQ multiplex PCR, while the TCRdb copy is restricted to in-frame clones and leaves out a portion. There are some 99,000 clones in the sample; less than 80% occur only once, and 1.5% to 2.5% lies in the top ten. Sequenced material: PBMCs. The origin of the receptors is a man aged 40-49 years in good health and CMV-seronegative. The CDR3 runs from the conserved cysteine through the conserved F or W. D genes are given only for firm matches. Clone size is stated in some rows and not others, as once, few, many or a class when expanded.

d_gene: NA
v_gene: TRBV5-1
abundance: NA
j_gene: TRBJ2-1
CDR3nt: TGCGCCAGCAACTCGCCGTCCTACAATGAGCAGTTCTTC
CDR3aa: CASNSPSYNEQFF

d_gene: TRBD1
v_gene: TRBV5-1
abundance: NA
j_gene: TRBJ2-5
CDR3nt: TGCGCCAGCAGCCGACAGGGCCAAGAGACCCAGTACTTC
CDR3aa: CASSRQGQETQYF

d_gene: NA
v_gene: TRBV9
abundance: NA
j_gene: TRBJ1-1
CDR3nt: TGTGCCAGCAGCGTAGACAGGGAGAACACTGAAGCTTTCTTT
CDR3aa: CASSVDRENTEAFF

d_gene: NA
v_gene: TRBV19
abundance: few
j_gene: TRBJ2-3
CDR3nt: TGTGCCAGTAGTATAGCCAGGACTGGAGATACGCAGTATTTT
CDR3aa: CASSIARTGDTQYF

d_gene: TRBD1
v_gene: TRBV15
abundance: NA
j_gene: TRBJ2-5
CDR3nt: TGTGCCACCAGCAGATTACCCGGACAGGCCGACCAAGAGACCCAGTACTTC
CDR3aa: CATSRLPGQADQETQYF

d_gene: TRBD1
v_gene: TRBV28
abundance: NA
j_gene: TRBJ2-7
CDR3nt: TGTGCCAGCAGGGACAGGGGGCCCTACGAGCAGTACTTC
CDR3aa: CASRDRGPYEQYF

d_gene: TRBD2
v_gene: TRBV27
abundance: NA
j_gene: TRBJ2-1
CDR3nt: TGTGCCAGCACCCTAGCGGGGGGGCCCCTAAATGAGCAGTTCTTC
CDR3aa: CASTLAGGPLNEQFF

d_gene: TRBD1
v_gene: TRBV28
abundance: NA
j_gene: TRBJ1-1
CDR3nt: TGTGCCAGCAGTTTATTACAGGGGATAGCTTTCTTT
CDR3aa: CASSLLQGIAFF

d_gene: NA
v_gene: TRBV7-2
abundance: NA
j_gene: TRBJ1-2
CDR3nt: TGTGCCAGCAGCTTAGAGGACAGTGTCTACTATGGCTACACCTTC
CDR3aa: CASSLEDSVYYGYTF

d_gene: TRBD2
v_gene: TRBV19
abundance: NA
j_gene: TRBJ2-7
CDR3nt: TGTGCCAGTAGTATTATAGCGGGAGGCCTCTACGAGCAGTACTTC
CDR3aa: CASSIIAGGLYEQYF

d_gene: NA
v_gene: TRBV9
abundance: NA
j_gene: TRBJ2-5
CDR3nt: TGTGCCAGCAGCGTAGACGGCAGGGCTCAACAGACCCAGTACTTC
CDR3aa: CASSVDGRAQQTQYF

d_gene: NA
v_gene: TRBV6-5
abundance: NA
j_gene: TRBJ1-1
CDR3nt: TGTGCCAGCAGTTACCACAGCACCGTCGCTGAAGCTTTCTTT
CDR3aa: CASSYHSTVAEAFF

d_gene: TRBD1
v_gene: TRBV7-8
abundance: NA
j_gene: TRBJ2-7
CDR3nt: TGTGCCAGCAGCCTCGGACAGGATGGCCGATTCTACTTC
CDR3aa: CASSLGQDGRFYF

d_gene: NA
v_gene: TRBV6-1
abundance: NA
j_gene: TRBJ2-1
CDR3nt: TGTGCCAGCAGCGGACTTGCCTACAATGAGCAGTTCTTC
CDR3aa: CASSGLAYNEQFF

d_gene: TRBD1
v_gene: TRBV7-9
abundance: NA
j_gene: TRBJ1-6
CDR3nt: TGTGCCAGCGAAGACAGGGGAGGGGGCCTTAATTCACCCCTCCACTTT
CDR3aa: CASEDRGGGLNSPLHF

d_gene: TRBD2
v_gene: TRBV10-2
abundance: NA
j_gene: TRBJ2-1
CDR3nt: TGCGCCAGCAGTGAGACACTAGCGGGGGGCTCCAATGAGCAGTTCTTC
CDR3aa: CASSETLAGGSNEQFF

d_gene: TRBD2
v_gene: TRBV6-1
abundance: NA
j_gene: TRBJ2-7
CDR3nt: TGTGCCAGCAGTGCTTTGACTAGCGGACCAAACTACGAGCAGTACTTC
CDR3aa: CASSALTSGPNYEQYF

d_gene: TRBD1
v_gene: TRBV4-1
abundance: NA
j_gene: TRBJ2-5
CDR3nt: TGCGCCAGCAGCCCTTTGACAGGGGAAGAAGAGACCCAGTACTTC
CDR3aa: CASSPLTGEEETQYF

d_gene: NA
v_gene: TRBV10-3
abundance: NA
j_gene: TRBJ1-2
CDR3nt: TGTGCCATCAGTGTCGCCCAGACTAACTATGGCTACACCTTC
CDR3aa: CAISVAQTNYGYTF

d_gene: NA
v_gene: TRBV21-1
abundance: few
j_gene: TRBJ2-4
CDR3nt: TGTGCCAGCAGCAAACGGCGGGGGACAATACGCTACGGGAACATTCAGTACTTC
CDR3aa: CASSKRRGTIRYGNIQYF

d_gene: NA
v_gene: TRBV4-3
abundance: once
j_gene: TRBJ2-7
CDR3nt: TGCGCCAGCAGCCGGGGACAAAGCTACGAGCAGTACTTC
CDR3aa: CASSRGQSYEQYF

d_gene: TRBD2
v_gene: TRBV4-1
abundance: NA
j_gene: TRBJ2-1
CDR3nt: TGCGCCAGCAGCCAAGATCGAGGTGCGGGAGCGCCTAATGAGCAGTTCTTC
CDR3aa: CASSQDRGAGAPNEQFF

d_gene: NA
v_gene: TRBV5-5
abundance: NA
j_gene: TRBJ1-3
CDR3nt: TGTGCCAGCAGCCCCCATACAGGGAAACCCTCTGGAAACACCATATATTTT
CDR3aa: CASSPHTGKPSGNTIYF

d_gene: TRBD2
v_gene: TRBV10-3
abundance: NA
j_gene: TRBJ2-7
CDR3nt: TGTGCCATCCGGCCAGCGGGGATCTCCTACGAGCAGTACTTC
CDR3aa: CAIRPAGISYEQYF

d_gene: NA
v_gene: TRBV25-1
abundance: NA
j_gene: TRBJ1-3
CDR3nt: TGTGCCAGCAGTGCGTCAGGAATTACGGGAAACACCATATATTTT
CDR3aa: CASSASGITGNTIYF

d_gene: NA
v_gene: TRBV7-2
abundance: NA
j_gene: TRBJ2-7
CDR3nt: TGTGCCAGCAGCTTAGATCAGGGCCCCTACGAGCAGTACTTC
CDR3aa: CASSLDQGPYEQYF